Sequencing of this TCR beta chain was carried out in a study of OX40 agonist ivuxolimab in advanced cancers. Study as a whole: Males comprised approximately 84% of the group, whose mean age was approximately 60 years (range roughly 23 to 90).

Blood was sampled at baseline, cycle 4 day 1, and cycle 7 day 1. As to this clone: Its antigen is unidentified.

Some clones are missing from TCRdb's copy, which holds only in-frame ones; the method was immunoSEQ multiplex PCR. The table shows under 65,000 clones, with 80% to 95% occurring only once. Germline-derived CDR1 and CDR2 are MNHEY and SMNVEV (reference sequence). This CDR3 comprises 15 residues. J gave up 3 bases and V 2 bases, and 4 bases lay outside the gene matches. Study-level points and caveats: Averaging showed that CD8+ T cells had more expanded clones than CD4+ did. Also present in some nonresponders was a low level of normalized T-cell clonal expansion.

The starting material was CD4+ or CD8+ T cells sorted from blood, obtained in a trial of the OX40 agonist ivuxolimab. The V gene is TRBV27, the J gene TRBJ1-5; 7 bases map to TRBD1. The receptor was derived from an adult with an advanced solid tumor such as melanoma, head and neck, liver or kidney cancer. CDR3 residues: CASSLEGAANQPQHF. In nucleotides, the CDR3 is TGTGCCAGCAGTTTAGAGGGGGCGGCCAATCAGCCCCAGCATTTT.